What follows is one T cell receptor (beta chain) and its context. A read error may account for a junction end that differs from germline. The germline CDR1 and CDR2 sequences are SGHKS and YYEKEE (reference sequence). The CDR3 runs to 15 residues. The source of the sample is a study of blood T cell repertoires in COVID-19. About the study: T cells, B-cell-depleted T cells, or PBMCs provided the cDNA or gDNA that served as material.

Profiling relied on immunoSEQ multiplex PCR, and the TCRdb table lists in-frame clones only, not all of them. Here the sample spans about 63,000 clones, more than 70% being singletons. The chain recombines TRBV5-5 with TRBJ1-6, with 10 positions matching TRBD1. The source material was peripheral blood. This clonotype was obtained from a human donor in a cohort sampled during active COVID-19. CDR3 sequence reads: CASSPTGTGDSPLHF. The DNA of the CDR3 is TGTGCCAGCAGCCCAACCGGGACAGGGGATTCTCCCCTCCACTTT.